A selection of T cell receptor beta chains follows, all from one sample in a study of blood T cell repertoires in COVID-19. Assay: immunoSEQ multiplex PCR; the TCRdb copy retains only in-frame clones and omits some. The repertoire includes about 300,000 clones, about nine tenths of them detected once, and approximately 4.1% sits in the top ten. The sequencing input was PBMCs or T cells enriched from blood (not recorded which). The receptors stem from a man younger than 45 who had recovered from COVID-19. Each CDR3 is given with its conserved first and last residue. The D gene is left open where the match is weak. Size is stated for part of the rows, as once, few or many counts, or as a class when the clone is expanded.

d_call	clone_size	v_call	j_call	cdr3_nt	cdr3_aa
TRBD1	.	TRBV29-1	TRBJ1-1	TGCAGCGTTCAGGACAGGCTGAACACTGAAGCTTTCTTT	CSVQDRLNTEAFF
TRBD1	.	TRBV28	TRBJ1-3	TGTGCCAGCAGCCGGACAGGGAGGCGTAACACCATATATTTT	CASSRTGRRNTIYF
.	.	TRBV29-1	TRBJ2-2	TGCAGCGTTGAAAATCCGGTGTTGAACACCGGGGAGCTGTTTTTT	CSVENPVLNTGELFF
TRBD1	once	TRBV7-2	TRBJ1-2	TGTGCCAGCAGCCTTACCGGGACAGGCAACTATGGCTACACCTTC	CASSLTGTGNYGYTF
.	.	TRBV7-9	TRBJ1-5	TGTGCCAGCAGCCAAGGGACTTTGGGGGGGACGGCAGGGAATCAGCCCCAGCATTTT	CASSQGTLGGTAGNQPQHF
TRBD1	.	TRBV13	TRBJ2-3	TGTGCCAGCAGCAATCCCGGGACAGGGTCCACAGATACGCAGTATTTT	CASSNPGTGSTDTQYF
TRBD2	.	TRBV11-3	TRBJ2-1	TGTGCCAGCAGCTTAGACGGGGGGAGCTCCTACAATGAGCAGTTCTTC	CASSLDGGSSYNEQFF
.	.	TRBV7-2	TRBJ1-1	TGTGCCAGCAGCGGCCGGACAGTGAACACTGAAGCTTTCTTT	CASSGRTVNTEAFF
.	.	TRBV12-3/TRBV12-4	TRBJ1-1	TGTGCCAGCAGTTCCAGGGGAATGCCTGAAGCTTTCTTT	CASSSRGMPEAFF
TRBD2	.	TRBV15	TRBJ2-3	TGTGCCACCAGCAGAGGTAGCGGGGGGTACACAGATACGCAGTATTTT	CATSRGSGGYTDTQYF
.	once	TRBV6-5	TRBJ1-2	TGTGCCAGCAGTTACTCGAGCAGTGGCAGGGGCTATGGCTACACCTTC	CASSYSSSGRGYGYTF
TRBD1	.	TRBV27	TRBJ2-7	TGTGCCAGCAGCGTGACAGGGGGAACCTACGAGCAGTACTTC	CASSVTGGTYEQYF
TRBD1	.	TRBV30	TRBJ1-4	TGTGCCTGGAGACGCTACAGGGGGCGAGTGAAAGAAAAACTGTTTTTT	CAWRRYRGRVKEKLFF
TRBD2	once	TRBV24-1	TRBJ2-7	TGTGCCACCAGTGACCCCGGGACTAGCCCCCACGAGCAGTACTTC	CATSDPGTSPHEQYF
TRBD1	few	TRBV5-4	TRBJ1-3	TGTGCCAGCAGTTCGGACAGGAGAGGGGACACCATATATTTT	CASSSDRRGDTIYF
TRBD1	.	TRBV28	TRBJ2-7	TGTGCCAGCGTGACGGCAGGGGGCGGCTACGAGCAGTACTTC	CASVTAGGGYEQYF
.	.	TRBV19	TRBJ1-2	TGTGCCAGTAGCCCCCAGTGGGGCCGTAACTATGGCTACACCTTC	CASSPQWGRNYGYTF
TRBD1	.	TRBV27	TRBJ1-5	TGTGCCAGCAGTCCGGGACAGGGAAGAGGCAATCAGCCCCAGCATTTT	CASSPGQGRGNQPQHF
TRBD2	.	TRBV11-3	TRBJ2-3	TGTGCCAGCAGCTTAAGAAGCGGGAGGGACACAGATACGCAGTATTTT	CASSLRSGRDTDTQYF
TRBD1	.	TRBV27	TRBJ2-7	TGTGCCAGCAGTTTAGGGACAGCCACCTACGAGCAGTACTTC	CASSLGTATYEQYF
.	once	TRBV5-1	TRBJ1-4	TGCGCCAGCAGCTTGGCGGGGAGCGGGGAAAAACTGTTTTTT	CASSLAGSGEKLFF
TRBD2	few	TRBV5-1	TRBJ2-3	TGCGCCAGCAGTGTTAGCGGGGGGGCGACAGATACGCAGTATTTT	CASSVSGGATDTQYF
.	.	TRBV27	TRBJ2-5	TGTGCCAGCAGTCTTTCAGGATTCCAAGAGACCCAGTACTTC	CASSLSGFQETQYF
TRBD1	.	TRBV4-2	TRBJ1-2	TGTGCCAGCAGCCCGCGAGGGGGCAGAAGCTATGGCTACACCTTC	CASSPRGGRSYGYTF